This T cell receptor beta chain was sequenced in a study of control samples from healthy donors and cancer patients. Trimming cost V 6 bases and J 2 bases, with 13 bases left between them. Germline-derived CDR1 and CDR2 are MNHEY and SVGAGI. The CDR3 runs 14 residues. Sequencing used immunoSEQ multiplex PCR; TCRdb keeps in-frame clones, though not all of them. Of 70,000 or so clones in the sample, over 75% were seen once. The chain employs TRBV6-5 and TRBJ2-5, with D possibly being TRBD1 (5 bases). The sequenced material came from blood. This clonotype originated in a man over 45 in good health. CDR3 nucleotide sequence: TGTGCCAGCAGCTATCTTGACAGACAAGAGACCCAGTACTTC. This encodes CASSYLDRQETQYF.